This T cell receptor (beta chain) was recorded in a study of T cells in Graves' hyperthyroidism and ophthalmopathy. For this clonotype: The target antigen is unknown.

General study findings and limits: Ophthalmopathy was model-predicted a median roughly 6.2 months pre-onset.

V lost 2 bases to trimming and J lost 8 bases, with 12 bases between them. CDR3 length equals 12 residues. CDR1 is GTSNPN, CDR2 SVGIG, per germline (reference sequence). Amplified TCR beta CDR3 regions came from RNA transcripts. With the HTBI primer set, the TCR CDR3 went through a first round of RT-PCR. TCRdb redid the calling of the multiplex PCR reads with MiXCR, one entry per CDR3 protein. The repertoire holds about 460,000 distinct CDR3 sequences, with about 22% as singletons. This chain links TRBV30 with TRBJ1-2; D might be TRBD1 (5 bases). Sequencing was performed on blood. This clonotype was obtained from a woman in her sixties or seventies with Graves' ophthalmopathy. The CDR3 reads CAWSFGARGYTF. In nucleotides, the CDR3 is TGTGCCTGGAGTTTTGGGGCGCGGGGCTACACCTTC.